Shown below are 17 T cell receptor beta chains from a single sample sequenced in a study of cytomegalovirus exposure and HLA in healthy donors. This PCR relied on a set of 60 Vbeta primers and 13 Jbeta primers. Libraries were prepared by immunoSEQ multiplex PCR; TCRdb keeps only in-frame clonotypes and omits some of them. The sample consists of some 130,000 clones, 76% of them appearing once. The source material was PBMCs. These receptors came from a man aged 40-55 years in good health and CMV-seronegative.

The rearrangement joins TRBV5-1 to TRBJ2-7; D uncertain. Germline V gives CDR1 SGHRS, CDR2 YFSETQ. The CDR3 loop spans 13 amino acids. Trimming took off 0 bases at V and 6 bases at J, with 10 bases between the two ends. The CDR3 DNA is TGCGCCAGCAGCTTGGGACACTCCCCCGAGCAGTACTTC. Protein: CASSLGHSPEQYF.

The chain is built from TRBV9 and TRBJ2-5, with 8 bases aligning to TRBD1. In germline, CDR1 is SGDLS, CDR2 YYNGEE. The CDR3 covers 16 residues. V dropped 0 bases and J dropped 4; count of bases not matched to a gene: 8. The CDR3 region has the DNA TGTGCCAGCAGCGTAGCTGCGGGACAGGCGGGAGAGACCCAGTACTTC. It translates to CASSVAAGQAGETQYF. Combining the CDR3 with reference TRBV9 and TRBJ2-5 gives the whole variable domain DSGVTQTPKHLITATGQRVTLRCSPRSGDLSVYWYQQSLDQGLQFLIQYYNGEERAKGNILERFSAQQFPDLHSELNLSSLELGDSALYFCASSVAAGQAGETQYFGPGTRLLVL.

CDR3 sequence (DNA): TGCAGCGTTGGAGTCAGAGGTCGCCAAGAGACCCAGTACTTC. Amino acids: CSVGVRGRQETQYF. The chain uses TRBV29-1 and TRBJ2-5; D is unresolved. CDR1 is SQVTM, CDR2 ANQGSEA, per germline. CDR3 size: 14 residues. V lost 4 bases and J lost 1, with 13 bases in between.

The chain employs TRBV5-1 and TRBJ1-1; D unresolved. The CDR3 totals 14 residues. V was shortened by 0 bases and J by 2 bases, with 8 bases between the two germline ends. Germline loops: CDR1 SGHRS, CDR2 YFSETQ. CDR3 nucleotide sequence: TGCGCCAGCAGCTTGGCCTTGGCTAACACTGAAGCTTTCTTT. It encodes CASSLALANTEAFF. Using reference TRBV5-1 and TRBJ1-1 for the parts outside the CDR3, the full variable domain is KAGVTQTPRYLIKTRGQQVTLSCSPISGHRSVSWYQQTPGQGLQFLFEYFSETQRNKGNFPGRFSGRQFSNSRSEMNVSTLELGDSALYLCASSLALANTEAFFGQGTRLTVV.

This clone has just a few counts. V usage is TRBV7-9 and J usage is TRBJ1-2; 8 bases agree with TRBD1. This CDR3 has 16 amino acids. Trimming removed 5 bases from V and 2 bases from J; junction bases left unmatched: 10. The germline CDR1 and CDR2 sequences are SEHNR and FQNEAQ (reference sequence). The CDR3, as DNA: TGTGCCAGCAGCGATCGAGACAGGGGCCTAAACTATGGCTACACCTTC. Translation: CASSDRDRGLNYGYTF.

The J gene is TRBJ2-5, the V gene TRBV6-5, with D uncertain. V was pared by 7 bases and J by 4 bases, with 13 bases between. The CDR3 is 13 residues long. The germline V gene encodes CDR1 MNHEY and CDR2 SVGAGI. The CDR3 protein is CASTPYGRETQYF. The CDR3 DNA reads as TGTGCCAGCACCCCGTATGGGCGAGAGACCCAGTACTTC.

The chain carries TRBV18 and TRBJ1-1; possibly TRBD1 for D (5 bases). The length of the CDR3 is 13 residues. CDR1 is KGHSH and CDR2 is LQKENI in the germline V gene. The germline V and J ends were trimmed by 3 bases and 5 bases, with 10 bases remaining between them. The DNA for the CDR3 is TGTGCCAGCTCACCCAGCCAGGGAACTGAAGCTTTCTTT. Its translation is CASSPSQGTEAFF.

The genes are TRBV7-9 and TRBJ2-7; 8 positions agree with TRBD2. Germline-derived CDR1 and CDR2 are SEHNR and FQNEAQ (reference sequence). The CDR3 length is 14 residues. The J segment lost 10 bases and the V segment lost 5 bases, leaving 13 bases of the junction unmatched. CDR3 coding DNA: TGTGCCAGCAGCGCCGGGGGGGGCATCAATCCCCAGTACTTC. The encoded protein is CASSAGGGINPQYF.

The chain couples TRBV2 to TRBJ2-2; D is perhaps TRBD1 (5 bases). The germline V gene encodes CDR1 SNHLY and CDR2 FYNNEI. V was pared by 7 bases and J by 5 bases, with 17 bases between. The CDR3 has 15 residues. This chain's CDR3 is CASTSTGPFTGELFF. The CDR3 nucleotides read TGTGCCAGCACCTCTACAGGCCCATTTACCGGGGAGCTGTTTTTT. The full variable domain, rest sourced from reference TRBV2 and TRBJ2-2, is EPEVTQTPSHQVTQMGQEVILRCVPISNHLYFYWYRQILGQKVEFLVSFYNNEISEKSEIFDDQFSVERPDGSNFTLKIRSTKLEDSAMYFCASTSTGPFTGELFFGEGSRLTVL.

The CDR3 coding sequence is TGTGCCAGTAGAAACCGCGGACACCCCTCTAGCACAGATACGCAGTATTTT. It specifies CASRNRGHPSSTDTQYF. The chain employs TRBV19 and TRBJ2-3; D is perhaps TRBD1 (5 bases). The CDR3 has 17 residues. Trimming took off 6 bases at V and 0 bases at J, with 19 bases between the two ends. In germline, CDR1 is LNHDA, CDR2 SQIVND (reference sequence).

The V and J genes are TRBV12-5 and TRBJ1-6; 8 nucleotides line up with TRBD1. Germline V gene data show CDR1 as LGHNT and CDR2 as FRNRAP. The CDR3 is 15 residues long. The J segment lost 8 bases and the V segment lost 0 bases, leaving 3 bases of the junction unmatched. The CDR3 protein is CASGLVTGGDSPLHF. The CDR3 DNA sequence: TGTGCTAGTGGTTTGGTTACAGGGGGTGATTCACCCCTCCACTTT.

The chain links TRBV28 to TRBJ1-1; TRBD1 matches at 7 bases. Trimming took 3 bases from V and 2 from J; bases not matched to a gene: 3. The CDR3 is made up of 14 amino acids. Germline lookup yields CDR1 MDHEN and CDR2 SYDVKM. CDR3 nucleotides: TGTGCCAGCAGTTTGGGGACAGTAAACACTGAAGCTTTCTTT. Translation gives CASSLGTVNTEAFF.

The V call is TRBV4-3, the J call TRBJ1-5; TRBD1 matches 7 bases. The length of the CDR3 is 14 residues. J lost 5 bases, V lost 1 base, and 2 bases had no gene match. Germline assignment: CDR1 LGHNA and CDR2 YSLEER. The DNA for the CDR3 is TGCGCCAGCAGCCAAGCGACAGGGTATCAGCCCCAGCATTTT. The encoded protein is CASSQATGYQPQHF.

This rearrangement joins TRBV11-2 to TRBJ2-1; D gene unclear. V lost 1 base, J lost 4 bases, and 5 bases lay in between. Germline CDR1 and CDR2: SGHAT and FQNNGV. There are 13 residues in the CDR3. CDR3 sequence: CASSLGEYNEQFF. In DNA, the CDR3 is TGTGCCAGCAGCTTAGGAGAATACAATGAGCAGTTCTTC.

The chain links TRBV7-3 to TRBJ1-1; D not certain. The CDR3 is made up of 15 amino acids. V was pared by 2 bases and J by 3 bases, with 13 bases between. From germline, CDR1 is SGHTA and CDR2 FQGTGA. The CDR3 protein is CASSLVAGWDTEAFF. CDR3 DNA: TGTGCCAGCAGCTTAGTTGCCGGGTGGGACACTGAAGCTTTCTTT.

The sample holds a few counts of this clone. The gene calls are TRBV7-2 and TRBJ2-7; D might be TRBD1 (6 bases). The ends were cut back, 4 bases at V and 2 bases at J, with 15 bases in the middle. The CDR3 consists of 15 residues. Germline V lookup: CDR1 SGHTA, CDR2 FQGNSA. CDR3 loop: CASSSPGDGTYEQYF. The CDR3 bases are TGTGCCAGCAGCTCCCCAGGGGACGGGACCTACGAGCAGTACTTC.

CDR3 protein: CASSVEETGGAEQYF. The DNA of the CDR3 is TGTGCCAGCAGCGTCGAGGAGACAGGGGGTGCGGAGCAGTACTTC. The chain carries TRBV9 and TRBJ2-7, with 9 bases that match TRBD1. Losses at the gene ends were 2 bases for V and 7 bases for J; bases not matched to a gene: 10. The CDR3 extends over 15 amino acids. CDR1 is SGDLS and CDR2 is YYNGEE in the germline V gene.